This TCR beta chain was identified in a study of cytomegalovirus exposure and HLA in healthy donors. A multiplex PCR was run with 60 Vbeta primers and 13 Jbeta primers. Some clones are missing from TCRdb's copy, which holds only in-frame ones; the method was immunoSEQ multiplex PCR. This sample has 200,000 to 250,000 clones, with 80% to 85% found just once. J lost 8 bases, V lost 1 base, and 5 bases had no gene match. This CDR3 region has 14 residues. Per germline, CDR1 SGHDT and CDR2 YYEEEE. Sequencing was done on a sample of PBMCs. The receptor's source is a boy aged 2 to 10 in good health and CMV-seronegative. V and J are TRBV5-6 and TRBJ2-4; 8 bases line up with TRBD2. Here the CDR3 reads CASSLLRRGDIQYF. The CDR3 DNA is TGTGCCAGCAGCTTGCTAAGGCGGGGGGACATTCAGTACTTC.